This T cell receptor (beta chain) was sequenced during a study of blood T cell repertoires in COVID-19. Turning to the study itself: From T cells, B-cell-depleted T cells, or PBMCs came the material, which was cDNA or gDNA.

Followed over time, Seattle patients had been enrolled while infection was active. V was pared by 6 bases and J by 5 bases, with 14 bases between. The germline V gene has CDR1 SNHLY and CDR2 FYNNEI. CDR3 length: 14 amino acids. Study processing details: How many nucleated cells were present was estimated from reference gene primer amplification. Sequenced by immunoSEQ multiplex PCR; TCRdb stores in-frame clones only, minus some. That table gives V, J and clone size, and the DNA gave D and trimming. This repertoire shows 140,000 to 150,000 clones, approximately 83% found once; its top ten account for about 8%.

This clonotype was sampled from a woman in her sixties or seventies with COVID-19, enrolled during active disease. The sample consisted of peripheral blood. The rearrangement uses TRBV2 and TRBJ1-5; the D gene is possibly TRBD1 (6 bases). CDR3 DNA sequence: TGTGCCAGCAGACCCACAGGGTTCGATCAGCCCCAGCATTTT. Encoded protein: CASRPTGFDQPQHF.